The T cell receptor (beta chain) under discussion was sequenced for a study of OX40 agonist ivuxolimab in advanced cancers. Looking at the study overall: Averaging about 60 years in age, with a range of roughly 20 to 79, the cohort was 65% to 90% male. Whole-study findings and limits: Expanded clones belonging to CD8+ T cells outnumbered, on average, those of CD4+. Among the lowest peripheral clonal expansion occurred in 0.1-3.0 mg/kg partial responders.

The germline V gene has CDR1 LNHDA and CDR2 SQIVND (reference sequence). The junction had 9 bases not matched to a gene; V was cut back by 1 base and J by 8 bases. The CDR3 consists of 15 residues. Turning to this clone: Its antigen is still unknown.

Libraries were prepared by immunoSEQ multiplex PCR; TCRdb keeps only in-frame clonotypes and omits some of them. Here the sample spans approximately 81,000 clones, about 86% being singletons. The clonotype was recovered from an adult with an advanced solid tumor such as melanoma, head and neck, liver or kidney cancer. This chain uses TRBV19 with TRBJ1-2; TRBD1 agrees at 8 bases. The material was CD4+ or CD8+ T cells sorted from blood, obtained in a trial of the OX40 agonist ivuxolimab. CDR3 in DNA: TGTGCCAGTAGTATAGTAAGCTTTGGACAGGGAGGCTACACCTTC. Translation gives CASSIVSFGQGGYTF.